Listed below are T cell receptor beta chains from one sample, sequenced in a study of T cell repertoires in aging, cancer and after chemotherapy. Each CDR3 protein is one row after TCRdb ran MiXCR on the multiplex PCR reads. Here the sample spans over a thousand distinct CDR3 sequences, around 23% being singletons. The specimen sequenced was blood. These receptors came from a human donor with a solid tumor. The CDR3 runs from the conserved cysteine through the conserved F or W. Fields, in order: D gene, J gene, clone size, V gene, CDR3 protein. D genes are given only for firm matches. Clone size appears in some rows only: once, few, many, or a class for an expanded clone.

d_call: NA; j_call: TRBJ1-2; clone_size: few; v_call: TRBV5-1; cdr3_aa: CASSPTFGGNYGYTF
d_call: TRBD1; j_call: TRBJ1-1; clone_size: few; v_call: TRBV5-1; cdr3_aa: CASSSDRVTEAFF
d_call: TRBD2; j_call: TRBJ2-5; clone_size: NA; v_call: TRBV19; cdr3_aa: CASSASGTETQYF
d_call: NA; j_call: TRBJ2-1; clone_size: NA; v_call: TRBV7-9; cdr3_aa: CASSSSWTSYNEQFF
d_call: TRBD2; j_call: TRBJ2-7; clone_size: NA; v_call: TRBV5-3; cdr3_aa: CARSLGGRAYSYEQYF
d_call: TRBD1; j_call: TRBJ1-5; clone_size: NA; v_call: TRBV19; cdr3_aa: CASSIGGQGMSDQPQHF
d_call: NA; j_call: TRBJ1-1; clone_size: large; v_call: TRBV29-1; cdr3_aa: CSVHAQADTEAFF
d_call: NA; j_call: TRBJ2-3; clone_size: NA; v_call: TRBV10-1; cdr3_aa: CASSESGRDTQYF
d_call: NA; j_call: TRBJ2-5; clone_size: NA; v_call: TRBV18; cdr3_aa: CASSPPSHGGQETQYF
d_call: NA; j_call: TRBJ1-3; clone_size: few; v_call: TRBV20-1; cdr3_aa: CSASPSGNTIYF
d_call: NA; j_call: TRBJ1-1; clone_size: few; v_call: TRBV6-6; cdr3_aa: CASSYQQNTEAFF
d_call: NA; j_call: TRBJ1-2; clone_size: NA; v_call: TRBV5-1; cdr3_aa: CASSSGTLYGYTF
d_call: NA; j_call: TRBJ1-4; clone_size: once; v_call: TRBV5-1; cdr3_aa: CASSSGGFGEKLFF
d_call: NA; j_call: TRBJ2-1; clone_size: NA; v_call: TRBV20-1; cdr3_aa: CSASEGGGSYNEQFF
d_call: TRBD2; j_call: TRBJ2-2; clone_size: NA; v_call: TRBV12-3/TRBV12-4; cdr3_aa: CASSWGGPGELFF
d_call: TRBD1; j_call: TRBJ1-2; clone_size: NA; v_call: TRBV5-1; cdr3_aa: CASSYDREGYTF
d_call: NA; j_call: TRBJ1-1; clone_size: few; v_call: TRBV10-3; cdr3_aa: CAISPPGRGDTEAFF
d_call: NA; j_call: TRBJ2-7; clone_size: medium-sized; v_call: TRBV27; cdr3_aa: CASSLSNPRGYEQYF
d_call: TRBD1; j_call: TRBJ2-1; clone_size: few; v_call: TRBV19; cdr3_aa: CASSARDRANNEQFF
d_call: NA; j_call: TRBJ1-2; clone_size: large; v_call: TRBV6-5; cdr3_aa: CASSPNSDGFYGYTF
d_call: TRBD2; j_call: TRBJ2-3; clone_size: NA; v_call: TRBV7-3; cdr3_aa: CASSLTPRSGRMDTQYF
d_call: NA; j_call: TRBJ1-1; clone_size: NA; v_call: TRBV20-1; cdr3_aa: CSARVAADIEAFF
d_call: NA; j_call: TRBJ1-2; clone_size: NA; v_call: TRBV28; cdr3_aa: CASSLTRQQNYGYTF
d_call: NA; j_call: TRBJ2-1; clone_size: large; v_call: TRBV29-1; cdr3_aa: CSVGGTAGNEQFF
d_call: TRBD2; j_call: TRBJ2-5; clone_size: NA; v_call: TRBV11-2; cdr3_aa: CASSLVGGETSLFQETQYF